These 15 T cell receptor beta chains were sequenced from one sample in a study of shared clonotypes between healthy human individuals. Here immunoSEQ multiplex PCR was the method, and the copy in TCRdb shows in-frame clones only, minus some. The profile shows about 2.3 million clones, less than 95% of them singletons. Specimen: naive CD4+ T cells from PBMCs. The subset: CD45RA+ positively selected. Receptor source: a young man in good health. Some clones in this sample may be carry-over from other donors' samples.

This rearrangement joins TRBV27 to TRBJ1-1; D call uncertain. This CDR3 is built from 14 residues. Germline CDR1 reads MNHEY; CDR2 reads SMNVEV (reference sequence). V lost 1 base to trimming and J lost 4 bases, with 10 bases between them. As DNA, the CDR3 is TGTGCCAGCAGTTTATTCAAGGGAGTCACTGAAGCTTTCTTT. Protein sequence: CASSLFKGVTEAFF.

V usage is TRBV4-3 and J usage is TRBJ2-7; D is ambiguous. The CDR3 is 12 residues long. The V end lost 6 bases, the J end lost 4 bases, and 10 bases lay between the germline ends. Germline V CDR1 and CDR2: LGHNA, YSLEER. The CDR3 protein is CASSLLKYEQYF. The CDR3, as DNA: TGCGCCAGCAGTCTATTGAAGTACGAGCAGTACTTC.

This chain links TRBV28 with TRBJ2-5; weak D call: TRBD1 (6 bases). The germline V and J ends were trimmed by 6 bases and 6 bases, with 23 bases remaining between them. Germline lookup yields CDR1 MDHEN and CDR2 SYDVKM. This CDR3 has 16 amino acids. CDR3 nucleotide sequence: TGTGCCAGCAGCCAGGACAGCTACCAGAGTTATAAGACCCAGTACTTC. Translation: CASSQDSYQSYKTQYF.

The rearrangement links TRBV7-9 to TRBJ2-3, with TRBD2 matching over 7 bases. Germline loops: CDR1 SEHNR, CDR2 FQNEAQ (reference sequence). The V segment lost 5 bases and the J segment 2 bases; nucleotides outside the gene matches: 13. This CDR3 spans 17 amino acids. The CDR3 sequence: CASSKGGLADHTDTQYF. CDR3 sequence (DNA): TGTGCCAGCAGCAAGGGTGGTCTAGCGGATCACACAGATACGCAGTATTTT. The variable domain in full, completed from reference TRBV7-9 and TRBJ2-3, reads DTGVSQNPRHKITKRGQNVTFRCDPISEHNRLYWYRQTLGQGPEFLTYFQNEAQLEKSRLLSDRFSAERPKGSFSTLEIQRTEQGDSAMYLCASSKGGLADHTDTQYFGPGTRLTVL.

A word on this clone: The same CDR3 arises from other DNA sequences in this sample as well. The gene calls are TRBV5-6 and TRBJ1-5, with TRBD1 matching over 9 bases. Germline V lookup: CDR1 SGHDT, CDR2 YYEEEE. The CDR3 has 13 amino acids. Trimming at V came to 5 bases and at J to 6 bases, leaving 3 bases not matched to a gene. The CDR3 is CASSRDRVQPQHF. The DNA for the CDR3 is TGTGCCAGCAGTAGGGACAGGGTTCAGCCCCAGCATTTT.

V usage is TRBV29-1 and J usage is TRBJ2-6, with 10 bases matching TRBD1. This CDR3 region has 17 residues. V shed 1 base, J shed 2 bases, and the junction held 5 bases outside the gene matches. Germline assignment: CDR1 SQVTM and CDR2 ANQGSEA. CDR3 sequence reads: CSVEAGQGRPGANVLTF. The CDR3 bases are TGCAGCGTTGAAGCGGGACAGGGGCGGCCTGGGGCCAACGTCCTGACTTTC.

The CDR3 here is CASSLLVDGEQYF. CDR3 nucleotides: TGTGCCAGCAGCTTATTAGTGGATGGCGAGCAGTACTTC. The V and J genes are TRBV7-2 and TRBJ2-7; D is unclear. The CDR3 length is 13 residues. Trimming removed 2 bases from V and 6 bases from J, with 11 bases in between. Germline values: CDR1 SGHTA, CDR2 FQGNSA.

The chain combines TRBV29-1 with TRBJ2-2, with TRBD1 as a possible D gene (6 bases). The CDR3 runs to 14 residues. CDR1 is SQVTM, CDR2 ANQGSEA, per germline. CDR3 amino acids: CSASWGLNTGELFF. The CDR3 DNA reads TGCAGTGCCTCGTGGGGGCTAAACACCGGGGAGCTGTTTTTT.

Points on this clone: At the DNA level, this CDR3 is encoded by other sequences in the same sample as well. The J gene is TRBJ1-4, the V gene TRBV28; D not certain. The CDR3 runs 15 residues. Germline lookup yields CDR1 MDHEN and CDR2 SYDVKM. Trimming cost V 2 bases and J 2 bases, with 9 bases left between them. The CDR3: CASSLAGTTNEKLFF. In DNA, the CDR3 is TGTGCCAGCAGTTTAGCGGGAACCACTAATGAAAAACTGTTTTTT.

The rearrangement uses TRBV6-5 and TRBJ1-1; D gene ambiguous. Germline V gene data show CDR1 as MNHEY and CDR2 as SVGAGI. V shed 0 bases and J shed 3 bases, with 5 bases lying between them. This CDR3 spans 13 amino acids. Here the CDR3 reads CASSYSKHTEAFF. The CDR3 DNA reads TGTGCCAGCAGTTACTCGAAGCACACTGAAGCTTTCTTT.

The chain employs TRBV15 and TRBJ1-1, with 7 bases lining up with TRBD1. The CDR3 runs 13 residues. The junction had 3 bases not matched to a gene; V was cut back by 3 bases and J by 5 bases. In germline, CDR1 is LNHNV, CDR2 YYDKDF (reference sequence). The CDR3 here is CATSSDRATEAFF. The CDR3 DNA is TGTGCCACCAGCAGCGACAGGGCAACTGAAGCTTTCTTT.

Notes on this clone: Other DNA sequences in this sample translate to the same CDR3. The rearrangement uses TRBV9 and TRBJ2-2, with D hard to call. Germline V CDR1 and CDR2: SGDLS, YYNGEE. This CDR3 is built from 14 residues. The ends were cut back, 0 bases at V and 2 bases at J, with 5 bases in the middle. CDR3 region: CASSVETNTGELFF. CDR3 bases: TGTGCCAGCAGCGTAGAGACCAACACCGGGGAGCTGTTTTTT.

This chain links TRBV6-1 with TRBJ1-5; TRBD1 aligns across 9 bases. Per germline, CDR1 MNHNS and CDR2 SASEGT. This CDR3 has 15 amino acids. Germline trimming cut 4 bases from V and 1 base from J; bases unmatched to any gene: 2. CDR3 DNA: TGTGCCAGCAGTGCGGGACAGGGCAGCAATCAGCCCCAGCATTTT. Protein product: CASSAGQGSNQPQHF.

The V call is TRBV30, the J call TRBJ2-1; unclear D gene. The CDR3 has 12 residues. The ends were cut back, 0 bases at V and 11 bases at J, with 11 bases in the middle. The V gene's germline CDR1 is GTSNPN and CDR2 SVGIG (reference sequence). The CDR3 loop is CAWSVVLAQQFF. Here the CDR3 DNA reads TGTGCCTGGAGTGTAGTTCTGGCTCAGCAGTTCTTC.

The chain recombines TRBV6-5 with TRBJ1-1; D remains unclear. CDR3 size: 13 residues. Trimming pared 2 bases from V and 3 bases from J, leaving 7 bases between. Per germline, CDR1 MNHEY and CDR2 SVGAGI. Written as DNA, the CDR3 is TGTGCCAGCAGTTACATGGTGGACACTGAAGCTTTCTTT. Translating gives CASSYMVDTEAFF.